This T cell receptor (beta chain) was sequenced in a study of T-cell reconstitution after alpha-beta-depleted transplantation in children. Findings and caveats of the study: Several patients had high TCRbeta diversity at day 60; it came from surviving recipient T cells and thymic progenitors. Two months or so post-transplant, alpha-beta T cells reportedly derived from several hundred expanded graft clones. T-cell counts and diversity at one year post-transplant came mainly from newly produced T cells.

Preparation of the TCRbeta library involved a method that used unique molecular identifiers. TCRdb used MiXCR to reprocess the PCR reads, holding one entry per CDR3 protein. The data show roughly 670,000 distinct CDR3 sequences, with approximately 14% seen just once and 0.79% held by the top ten. V gave up 5 bases and J gave up 0 bases, with 12 bases separating them. Germline V gene lookup returns CDR1 SQVTM and CDR2 ANQGSEA. CDR3 size: 14 residues. This clonotype has a count of ten or more. Its specificity is unknown. Sample: PBMCs, taken before TCRalphabeta/CD19-depleted stem cell transplant. The chain carries TRBV29-1 and TRBJ2-3; TRBD1 or TRBD2 may be the D gene (5 bases each). This TCR was sampled from a girl under 10 years old with congenital amegakaryocytic thrombocytopenia, due to receive a stem cell transplant. The CDR3 loop reads CSVREGPSTDTQYF. The CDR3 DNA follows: TGCAGCGTTCGTGAGGGGCCTAGCACAGATACGCAGTATTTT.